Listed here are 5 T cell receptor beta chains from one sample, sequenced in a study of cytomegalovirus exposure and HLA in healthy donors. 13 Jbeta primers and 60 Vbeta primers were used for the PCR. Produced via immunoSEQ multiplex PCR; TCRdb's table is partial and in-frame only. The sample lists about 190,000 clones, approximately 80% seen once, with about 2.4% in the top ten. Source material: PBMCs. The receptors originated from a male donor in good health and CMV-seronegative.

This clone has just a few counts. This chain connects TRBV30 to TRBJ1-4, with 7 bases fitting TRBD1. V lost 0 bases to trimming and J lost 6 bases; unmatched junction nucleotides: 4. This CDR3 has 14 amino acids. The germline V gene encodes CDR1 GTSNPN and CDR2 SVGIG (reference sequence). The CDR3 loop reads CAWSVRGGHEKLFF. In DNA form, the CDR3 reads TGTGCCTGGAGTGTAAGAGGGGGCCATGAAAAACTGTTTTTT.

The V and J genes are TRBV5-1 and TRBJ2-5; 8 nucleotides agree with TRBD1. Germline V gives CDR1 SGHRS, CDR2 YFSETQ. The junction had 11 bases not matched to a gene; V was cut back by 2 bases and J by 11 bases. CDR3 length: 14 amino acids. CDR3 coding DNA: TGCGCCAGCAGCTTCCGACAGGGGTGGGGTGAGCAGTACTTC. This sequence encodes CASSFRQGWGEQYF.

This chain connects TRBV4-2 to TRBJ1-4; tentatively, D is TRBD1 (6 bases). There are 14 residues in the CDR3. Per the germline V gene, CDR1 is LGHNA and CDR2 is YNFKEQ. The germline V and J ends were trimmed by 4 bases and 5 bases, with 11 bases remaining between them. This CDR3 is CASSPGQGNEKLFF. CDR3 nucleotides: TGTGCCAGCAGCCCGGGACAAGGGAATGAAAAACTGTTTTTT.

The genes are TRBV7-9 and TRBJ2-3; D gene unclear. The CDR3 loop spans 14 amino acids. Germline V gives CDR1 SEHNR, CDR2 FQNEAQ (reference sequence). V lost 2 bases and J 0 bases, leaving 6 bases between the germline ends. CDR3 nucleotide sequence: TGTGCCAGCAGCTTAACTTCTAGCACAGATACGCAGTATTTT. Encoded protein: CASSLTSSTDTQYF.

The CDR3 here is CASSPPWQGGTGYTF. The CDR3, as DNA: TGTGCCAGCTCACCACCCTGGCAGGGGGGAACTGGCTACACCTTC. The V call is TRBV18, the J call TRBJ1-2, with 7 bases aligning to TRBD1. The CDR3 loop spans 15 amino acids. Germline CDR1 KGHSH, CDR2 LQKENI. The V and J ends lost 0 bases and 7 bases, in that order; junction bases with no gene match: 8. The whole variable domain, filled in from reference TRBV18 and TRBJ1-2, reads NAGVMQNPRHLVRRRGQEARLRCSPMKGHSHVYWYRQLPEEGLKFMVYLQKENIIDESGMPKERFSAEFPKEGPSILRIQQVVRGDSAAYFCASSPPWQGGTGYTFGSGTRLTVV.